This T cell receptor beta chain was sequenced for a study of blood T cell repertoires in COVID-19. The assay was immunoSEQ multiplex PCR, and TCRdb's table has in-frame clones only and misses some. The table lists roughly 410,000 clones, about 89% of them singletons. This clone was seen a handful of times. Input material: peripheral blood. The clonotype comes from a woman aged 55-70 years with COVID-19, enrolled during active disease.

CDR3 sequence (DNA): TGCGCCAGCAGCCAGCAGGGGCAAGATAATTCACCCCTCCACTTT. As protein: CASSQQGQDNSPLHF. This chain connects TRBV4-1 to TRBJ1-6, with a tentative D call TRBD1 (6 bases). The CDR3 totals 15 residues. V dropped 3 bases and J dropped 5 bases, with 11 bases sitting between them. The germline V gene has CDR1 MGHRA and CDR2 YSYEKL.